What follows is one T cell receptor (beta chain) and its context. This specimen comes from a study of blood T cell repertoires in COVID-19. This CDR3 is 15 amino acids long. V lost 0 bases to trimming and J lost 8 bases, with 11 bases between them. Germline V gives CDR1 SGHDN, CDR2 FVKESK. In the original analysis: Estimation of nucleated cell counts relied on the amplification of reference gene primers. Clones were read by immunoSEQ multiplex PCR, and TCRdb kept only the in-frame ones, dropping some. V, J and clone size reflect that table, while D and trimming were determined from the DNA. This table has roughly 10,000 clones, around 76% appearing once.

This chain connects TRBV14 to TRBJ1-6; unclear D gene. Input material: peripheral blood. This TCR was sampled from a human donor in a cohort sampled during active COVID-19. The CDR3 coding sequence is TGTGCCAGCAGCCAAGATCTTGTCGGGGATTCACCCCTCCACTTT. This sequence encodes CASSQDLVGDSPLHF.